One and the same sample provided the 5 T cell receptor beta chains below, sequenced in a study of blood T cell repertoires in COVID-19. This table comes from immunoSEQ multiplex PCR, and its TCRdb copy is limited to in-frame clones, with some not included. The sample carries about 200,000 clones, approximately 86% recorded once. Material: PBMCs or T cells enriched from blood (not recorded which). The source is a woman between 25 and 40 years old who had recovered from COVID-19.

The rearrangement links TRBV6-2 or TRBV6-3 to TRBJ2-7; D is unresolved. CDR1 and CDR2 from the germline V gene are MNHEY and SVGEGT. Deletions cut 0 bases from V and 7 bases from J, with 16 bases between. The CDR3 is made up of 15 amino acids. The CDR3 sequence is CASSYSTVYTSEQYF. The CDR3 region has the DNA TGTGCCAGCAGTTACTCCACAGTTTATACGTCAGAGCAGTACTTC.

The chain's CDR3 is CASSLQALAGTPYEQYF. CDR3 nucleotide sequence: TGTGCCAGCAGCCTTCAGGCACTAGCGGGGACCCCCTACGAGCAGTACTTC. The chain has TRBV7-2 and TRBJ2-7; TRBD2 matches 10 bases. The CDR3 length is 17 residues. Germline CDR1 SGHTA, CDR2 FQGNSA. V shed 5 bases, J shed 2 bases, and the junction held 12 bases outside the gene matches. The full variable domain, in which reference TRBV7-2 and TRBJ2-7 provide the parts outside the CDR3, is GAGVSQSPSNKVTEKGKDVELRCDPISGHTALYWYRQSLGQGLEFLIYFQGNSAPDKSGLPSDRFSAERTGGSVSTLTIQRTQQEDSAVYLCASSLQALAGTPYEQYFGPGTRLTVT.

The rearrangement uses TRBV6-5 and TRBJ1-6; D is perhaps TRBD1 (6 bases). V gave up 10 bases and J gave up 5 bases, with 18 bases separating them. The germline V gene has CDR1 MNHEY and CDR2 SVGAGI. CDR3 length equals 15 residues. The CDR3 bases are TGTGCCACTGAACAGGGCTGGGGAGATAATTCACCCCTCCACTTT. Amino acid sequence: CATEQGWGDNSPLHF.

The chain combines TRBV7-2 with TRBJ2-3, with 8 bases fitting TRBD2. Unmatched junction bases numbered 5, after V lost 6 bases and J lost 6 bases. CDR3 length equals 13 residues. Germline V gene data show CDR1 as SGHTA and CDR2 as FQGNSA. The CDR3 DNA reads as TGTGCCAGCAGGCCGCCTAGCGGGGATACGCAGTATTTT. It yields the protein CASRPPSGDTQYF. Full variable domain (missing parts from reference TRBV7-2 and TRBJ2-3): GAGVSQSPSNKVTEKGKDVELRCDPISGHTALYWYRQSLGQGLEFLIYFQGNSAPDKSGLPSDRFSAERTGGSVSTLTIQRTQQEDSAVYLCASRPPSGDTQYFGPGTRLTVL.

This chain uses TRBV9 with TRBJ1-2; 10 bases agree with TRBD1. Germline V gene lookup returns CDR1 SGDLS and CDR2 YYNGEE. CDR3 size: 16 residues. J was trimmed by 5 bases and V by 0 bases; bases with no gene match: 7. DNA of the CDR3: TGTGCCAGCAGCGTAGGACAGGGGGCTAGTTGGTATGGCTACACCTTC. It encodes CASSVGQGASWYGYTF. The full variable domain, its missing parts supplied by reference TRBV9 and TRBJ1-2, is DSGVTQTPKHLITATGQRVTLRCSPRSGDLSVYWYQQSLDQGLQFLIQYYNGEERAKGNILERFSAQQFPDLHSELNLSSLELGDSALYFCASSVGQGASWYGYTFGSGTRLTVV.